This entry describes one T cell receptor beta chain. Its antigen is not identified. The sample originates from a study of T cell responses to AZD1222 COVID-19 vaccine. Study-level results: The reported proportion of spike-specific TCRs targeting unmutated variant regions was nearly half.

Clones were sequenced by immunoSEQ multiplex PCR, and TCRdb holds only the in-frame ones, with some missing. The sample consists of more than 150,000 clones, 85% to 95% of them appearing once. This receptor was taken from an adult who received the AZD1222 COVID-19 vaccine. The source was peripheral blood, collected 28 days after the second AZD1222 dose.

The CDR3 is CASVDGLSTEAFF. The CDR3 nucleotides are TGTGCCAGCGTAGACGGTTTGAGCACTGAAGCTTTCTTT. The chain is built from TRBV7-9 and TRBJ1-1; D ambiguous. V was trimmed by 8 bases and J by 4 bases, leaving 14 bases between them. Germline V lookup: CDR1 SEHNR, CDR2 FQNEAQ (reference sequence). There are 13 residues in the CDR3.